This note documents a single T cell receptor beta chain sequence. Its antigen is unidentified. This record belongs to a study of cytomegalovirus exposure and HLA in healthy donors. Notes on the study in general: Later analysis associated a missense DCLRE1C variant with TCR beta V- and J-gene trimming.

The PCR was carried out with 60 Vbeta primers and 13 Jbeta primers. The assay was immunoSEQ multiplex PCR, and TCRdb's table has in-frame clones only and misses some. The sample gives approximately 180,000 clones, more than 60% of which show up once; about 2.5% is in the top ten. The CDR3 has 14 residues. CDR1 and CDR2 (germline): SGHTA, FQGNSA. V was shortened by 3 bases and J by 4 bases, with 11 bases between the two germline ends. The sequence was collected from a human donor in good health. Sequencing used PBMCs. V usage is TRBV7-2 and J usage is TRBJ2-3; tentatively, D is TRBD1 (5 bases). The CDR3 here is CASSFLGRADTQYF. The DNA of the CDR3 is TGTGCCAGCAGCTTCTTAGGCAGGGCAGATACGCAGTATTTT.